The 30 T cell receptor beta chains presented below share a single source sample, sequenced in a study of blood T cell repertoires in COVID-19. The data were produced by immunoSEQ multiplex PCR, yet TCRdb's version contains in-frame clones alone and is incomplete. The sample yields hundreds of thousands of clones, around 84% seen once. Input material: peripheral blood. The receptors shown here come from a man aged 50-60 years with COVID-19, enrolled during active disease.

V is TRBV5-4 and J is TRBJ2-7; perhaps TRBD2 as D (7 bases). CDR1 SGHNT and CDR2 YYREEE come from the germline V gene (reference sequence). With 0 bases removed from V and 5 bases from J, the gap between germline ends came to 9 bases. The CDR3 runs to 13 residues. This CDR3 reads CASSLEGGDEQYF. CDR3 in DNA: TGTGCCAGCAGCTTGGAAGGGGGGGACGAGCAGTACTTC.

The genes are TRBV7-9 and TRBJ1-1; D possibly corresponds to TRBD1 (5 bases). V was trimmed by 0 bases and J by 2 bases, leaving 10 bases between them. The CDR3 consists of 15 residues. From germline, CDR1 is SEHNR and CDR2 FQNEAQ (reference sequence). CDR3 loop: CASSLARQSNTEAFF. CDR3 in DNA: TGTGCCAGCAGCTTAGCGAGACAGAGTAACACTGAAGCTTTCTTT.

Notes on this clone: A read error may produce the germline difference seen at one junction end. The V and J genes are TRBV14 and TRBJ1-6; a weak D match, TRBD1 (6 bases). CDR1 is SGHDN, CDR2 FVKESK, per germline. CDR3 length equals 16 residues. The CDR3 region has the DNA TGTGCCAGCAGCCAAGCGGGTTTAGGGGGTAATTCACCCCCCCACTTT. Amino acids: CASSQAGLGGNSPPHF.

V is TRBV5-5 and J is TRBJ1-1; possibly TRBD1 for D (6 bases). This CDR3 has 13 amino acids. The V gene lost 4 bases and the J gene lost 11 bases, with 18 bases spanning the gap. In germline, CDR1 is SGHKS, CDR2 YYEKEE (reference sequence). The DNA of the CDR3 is TGTGCCAGCAGCCGGCCCGGGACACCTGGGGCTTTCTTT. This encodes CASSRPGTPGAFF.

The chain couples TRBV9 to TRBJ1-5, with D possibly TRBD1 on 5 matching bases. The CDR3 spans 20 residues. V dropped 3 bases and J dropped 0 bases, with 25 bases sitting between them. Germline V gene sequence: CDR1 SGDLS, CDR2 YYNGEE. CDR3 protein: CASSGRSLSDSVHSNQPQHF. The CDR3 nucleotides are TGTGCCAGCAGCGGCCGCTCTCTTTCTGACAGCGTTCATAGCAATCAGCCCCAGCATTTT.

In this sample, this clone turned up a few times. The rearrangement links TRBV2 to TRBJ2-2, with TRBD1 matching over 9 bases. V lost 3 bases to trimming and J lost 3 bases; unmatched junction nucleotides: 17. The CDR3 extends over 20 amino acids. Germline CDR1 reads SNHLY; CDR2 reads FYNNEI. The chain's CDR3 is CASSDSVFVYRGPDTGELFF. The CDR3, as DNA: TGTGCCAGCAGTGATAGTGTCTTCGTGTACAGGGGGCCCGACACCGGGGAGCTGTTTTTT.

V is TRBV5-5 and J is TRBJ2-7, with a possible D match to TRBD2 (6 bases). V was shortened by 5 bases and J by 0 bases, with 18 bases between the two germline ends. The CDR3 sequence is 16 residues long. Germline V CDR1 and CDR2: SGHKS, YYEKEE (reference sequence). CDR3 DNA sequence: TGTGCCAGCAGGGCATCGGTCGGGACTGTCTCCTACGAGCAGTACTTC. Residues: CASRASVGTVSYEQYF.

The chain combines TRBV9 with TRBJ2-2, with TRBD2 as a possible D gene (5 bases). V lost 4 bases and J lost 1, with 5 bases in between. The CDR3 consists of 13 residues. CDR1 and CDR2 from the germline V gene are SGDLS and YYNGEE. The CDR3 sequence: CASSRGNTGELFF. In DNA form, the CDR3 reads TGTGCCAGCAGCCGGGGGAACACCGGGGAGCTGTTTTTT.

This CDR3 reads CSASSPGQGADSPLHF. Here the CDR3 DNA reads TGCAGTGCTAGTTCTCCGGGACAGGGCGCGGATTCACCCCTCCACTTT. This chain joins TRBV20-1 and TRBJ1-6, with 9 positions matching TRBD1. The ends lost 3 bases at V and 8 bases at J; junction bases unmatched: 11. Germline V CDR1 and CDR2: DFQATT, SNEGSKA (reference sequence). This CDR3 has 16 residues.

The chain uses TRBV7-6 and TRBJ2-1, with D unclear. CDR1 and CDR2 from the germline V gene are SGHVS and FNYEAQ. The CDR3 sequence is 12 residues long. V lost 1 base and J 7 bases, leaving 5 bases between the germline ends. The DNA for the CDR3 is TGTGCCAGCAGCTTAGGTCGGAATGAGCAGTTCTTC. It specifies CASSLGRNEQFF.

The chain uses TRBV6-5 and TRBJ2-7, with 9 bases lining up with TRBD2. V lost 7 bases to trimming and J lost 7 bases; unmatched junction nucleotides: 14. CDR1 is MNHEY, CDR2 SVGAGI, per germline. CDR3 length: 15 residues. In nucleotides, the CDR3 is TGTGCCAGCAATCCAACGACTAGCGGCCGCGGGGAGCAGTACTTC. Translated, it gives CASNPTTSGRGEQYF.

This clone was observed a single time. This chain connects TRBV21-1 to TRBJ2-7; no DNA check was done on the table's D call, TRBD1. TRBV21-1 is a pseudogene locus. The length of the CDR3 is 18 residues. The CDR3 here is CASSIATGTGCFTYEQYF. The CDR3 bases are TGTGCCAGCAGCATTGCAACCGGGACAGGGTGTTTTACCTACGAGCAGTACTTC.

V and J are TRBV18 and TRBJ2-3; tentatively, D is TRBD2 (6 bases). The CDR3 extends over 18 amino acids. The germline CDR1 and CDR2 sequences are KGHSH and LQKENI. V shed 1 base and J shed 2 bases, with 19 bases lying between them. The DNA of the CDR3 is TGTGCCAGCTCACCACTAGGAGGATTAGCGGAATACACAGATACGCAGTATTTT. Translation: CASSPLGGLAEYTDTQYF.

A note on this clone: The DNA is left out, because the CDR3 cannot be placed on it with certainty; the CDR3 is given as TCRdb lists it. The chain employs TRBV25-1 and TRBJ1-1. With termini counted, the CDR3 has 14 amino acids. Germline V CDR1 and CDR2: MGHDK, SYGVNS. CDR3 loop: CASSRAGRDTEAFF.

The CDR3 region is CASSSGHLNTEAFF. The CDR3 DNA reads as TGTGCCAGCAGCTCTGGACACTTGAACACTGAAGCTTTCTTT. V gene TRBV11-2 combines with J gene TRBJ1-1; maybe TRBD1 (5 bases). CDR1 SGHAT and CDR2 FQNNGV come from the germline V gene. V lost 4 bases to trimming and J lost 0 bases, with 9 bases between them. This CDR3 region has 14 residues.

The CDR3 reads CASSEGLAASYNEQFF. The CDR3 DNA sequence: TGTGCCAGCAGTGAAGGACTAGCGGCCTCCTACAATGAGCAGTTCTTC. V is TRBV6-1 and J is TRBJ2-1; 9 nucleotides agree with TRBD2. Germline CDR1 and CDR2: MNHNS and SASEGT. Unmatched junction bases numbered 1, after V lost 1 base and J lost 0 bases. The CDR3 is 16 amino acids.

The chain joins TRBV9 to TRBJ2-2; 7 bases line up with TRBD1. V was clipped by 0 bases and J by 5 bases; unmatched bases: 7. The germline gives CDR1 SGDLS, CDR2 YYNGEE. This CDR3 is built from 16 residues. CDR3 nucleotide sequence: TGTGCCAGCAGCGTAGAGACAGGGAGAGGTACCGGGGAGCTGTTTTTT. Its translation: CASSVETGRGTGELFF.

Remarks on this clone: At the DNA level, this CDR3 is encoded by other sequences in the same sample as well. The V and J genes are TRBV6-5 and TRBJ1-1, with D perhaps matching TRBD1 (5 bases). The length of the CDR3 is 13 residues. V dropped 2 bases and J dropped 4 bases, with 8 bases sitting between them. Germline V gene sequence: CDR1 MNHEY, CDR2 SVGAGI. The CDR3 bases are TGTGCCAGCAGTTACCAGGGCGGCACTGAAGCTTTCTTT. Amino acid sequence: CASSYQGGTEAFF.

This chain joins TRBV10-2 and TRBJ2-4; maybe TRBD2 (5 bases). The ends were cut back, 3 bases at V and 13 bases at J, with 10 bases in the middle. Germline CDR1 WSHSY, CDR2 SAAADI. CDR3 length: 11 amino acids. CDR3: CASSDRLAQYF. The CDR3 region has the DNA TGCGCCAGCAGTGATCGGCTAGCCCAGTACTTC.

This chain's CDR3 is CASSSSDRNTIYF. CDR3 bases: TGTGCCAGCTCATCCTCCGACAGAAACACCATATATTTT. V is TRBV18 and J is TRBJ1-3; no clear D. The CDR3 is 13 amino acids. V shed 5 bases and J shed 5 bases, with 10 bases lying between them. Germline-derived CDR1 and CDR2 are KGHSH and LQKENI.

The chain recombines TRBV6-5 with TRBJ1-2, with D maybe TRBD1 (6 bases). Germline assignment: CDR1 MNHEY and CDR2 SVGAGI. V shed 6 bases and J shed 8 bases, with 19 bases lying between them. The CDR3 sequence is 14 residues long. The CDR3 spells CASRPQGFQWGYTF. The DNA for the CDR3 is TGTGCCAGCAGACCCCAGGGGTTTCAGTGGGGCTACACCTTC.

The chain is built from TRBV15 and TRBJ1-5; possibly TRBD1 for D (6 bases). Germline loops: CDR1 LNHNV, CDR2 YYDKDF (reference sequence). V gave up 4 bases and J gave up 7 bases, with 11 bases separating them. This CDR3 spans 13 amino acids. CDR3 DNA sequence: TGTGCCACCAGCAAAGGGACAAGGCAGCCCCAGCATTTT. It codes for CATSKGTRQPQHF. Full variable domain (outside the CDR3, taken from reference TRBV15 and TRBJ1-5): DAMVIQNPRYQVTQFGKPVTLSCSQTLNHNVMYWYQQKSSQAPKLLFHYYDKDFNNEADTPDNFQSRRPNTSFCFLDIRSPGLGDTAMYLCATSKGTRQPQHFGDGTRLSIL.

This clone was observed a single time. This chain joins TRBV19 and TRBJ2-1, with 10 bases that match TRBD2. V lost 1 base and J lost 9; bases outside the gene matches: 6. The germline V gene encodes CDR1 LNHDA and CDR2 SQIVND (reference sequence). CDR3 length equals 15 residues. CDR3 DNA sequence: TGTGCCAGTAGTATAGTTACTAGCGGGAACAGTGAGCAGTTCTTC. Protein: CASSIVTSGNSEQFF. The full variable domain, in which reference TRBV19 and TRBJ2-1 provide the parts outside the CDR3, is DGGITQSPKYLFRKEGQNVTLSCEQNLNHDAMYWYRQDPGQGLRLIYYSQIVNDFQKGDIAEGYSVSREKKESFPLTVTSAQKNPTAFYLCASSIVTSGNSEQFFGPGTRLTVL.

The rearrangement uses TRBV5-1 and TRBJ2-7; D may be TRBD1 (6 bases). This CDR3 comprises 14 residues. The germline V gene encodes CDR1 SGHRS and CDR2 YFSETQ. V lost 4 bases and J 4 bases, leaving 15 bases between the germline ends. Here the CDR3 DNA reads TGCGCCAGCAGCCCCGGGACACTAAGTTACGAGCAGTACTTC. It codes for CASSPGTLSYEQYF. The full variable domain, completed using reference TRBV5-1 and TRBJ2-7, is KAGVTQTPRYLIKTRGQQVTLSCSPISGHRSVSWYQQTPGQGLQFLFEYFSETQRNKGNFPGRFSGRQFSNSRSEMNVSTLELGDSALYLCASSPGTLSYEQYFGPGTRLTVT.

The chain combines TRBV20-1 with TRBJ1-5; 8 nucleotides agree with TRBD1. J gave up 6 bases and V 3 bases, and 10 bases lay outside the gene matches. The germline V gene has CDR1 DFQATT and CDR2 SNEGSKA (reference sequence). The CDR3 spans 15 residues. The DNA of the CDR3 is TGCAGTGCTAGTCACTCAGGGGGCGGTGGTCAGCCCCAGCATTTT. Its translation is CSASHSGGGGQPQHF.

DNA for the CDR3: TGTGCCAGCTCCTCGGGGGTCACTGAAGCTTTCTTT. Protein sequence: CASSSGVTEAFF. The chain links TRBV18 to TRBJ1-1; weak D call: TRBD1 (5 bases). V was pared by 6 bases and J by 4 bases, with 9 bases between. CDR3 length: 12 amino acids. The V gene's germline CDR1 is KGHSH and CDR2 LQKENI.

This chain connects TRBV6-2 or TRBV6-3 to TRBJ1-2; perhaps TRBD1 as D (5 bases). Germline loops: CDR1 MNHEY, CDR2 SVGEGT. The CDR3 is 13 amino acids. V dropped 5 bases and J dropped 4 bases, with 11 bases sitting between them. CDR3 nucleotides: TGTGCCAGCAGTCTCAGGGATGCCTATGGCTACACCTTC. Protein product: CASSLRDAYGYTF.

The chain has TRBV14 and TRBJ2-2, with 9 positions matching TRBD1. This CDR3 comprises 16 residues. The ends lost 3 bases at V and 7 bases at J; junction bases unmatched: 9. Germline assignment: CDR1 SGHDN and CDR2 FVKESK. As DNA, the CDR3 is TGTGCCAGCAGCCAGGGTACAGGGGGCGCCGGCGGGGAGCTGTTTTTT. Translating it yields CASSQGTGGAGGELFF.

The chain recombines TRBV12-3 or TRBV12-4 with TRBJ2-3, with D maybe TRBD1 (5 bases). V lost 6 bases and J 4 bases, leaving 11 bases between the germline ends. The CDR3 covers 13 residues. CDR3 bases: TGTGCCAGCAGCAGTACAGGTTCAGATACGCAGTATTTT. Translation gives CASSSTGSDTQYF.

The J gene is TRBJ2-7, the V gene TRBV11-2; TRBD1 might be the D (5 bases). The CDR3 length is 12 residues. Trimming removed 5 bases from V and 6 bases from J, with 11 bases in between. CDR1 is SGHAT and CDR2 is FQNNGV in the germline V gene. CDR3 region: CASSPGQGEQYF. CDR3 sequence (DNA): TGTGCCAGCAGCCCAGGTCAGGGCGAGCAGTACTTC.